The clone carrying this TCR beta chain appeared a few times. Its antigen is currently unknown. At the deep level, the assay was run. TCRdb keeps only in-frame clones here, not all; method: immunoSEQ multiplex PCR. The sample carries 550,000 to 650,000 clones, 90% to 97% recorded once. This specimen belongs to a study of shared clonotypes between healthy human individuals. The study's findings and limits: Among the subsets, naive ones generally showed larger estimated richness than memory ones. Relative to clonotypes present in all four donors, those not shared had lower generation probabilities. A limitation of the genetic and exposure-history diversity represented arose from few donors.

Terminally differentiated effector memory CD45RA+ cells were excluded from the naive CD8 cells, which were CD45RO-negative and positively selected for CCR7. The CDR3 consists of 15 residues. CDR1 is SGDLS and CDR2 is YYNGEE in the germline V gene. Trimming removed 3 bases from V and 3 bases from J, with 15 bases in between. The sample taken for sequencing was naive CD8+ T cells sorted from blood. This sequence joins TRBV9 and TRBJ1-1, with a possible D match to TRBD1 (6 bases). The receptor comes from a woman aged 25 to 39 in good health. DNA for the CDR3: TGTGCCAGCAGCGGGTTCACGGAGGGGGACACTGAAGCTTTCTTT. It encodes CASSGFTEGDTEAFF.